The sequence of this T cell receptor beta chain was determined in a study of cytomegalovirus exposure and HLA in healthy donors. Background on the study: Samples from HLA-typed donors yielded 85 million to 95 million unique TCRs in an early data release.

13 Jbeta primers and 60 Vbeta primers were used for the PCR. TCRdb keeps only in-frame clones here, not all; method: immunoSEQ multiplex PCR. The table lists approximately 91,000 clones, approximately 86% of them singletons. The CDR3 spans 16 residues. Germline CDR1 reads SEHNR; CDR2 reads FQNEAQ (reference sequence). Trimming cost V 4 bases and J 3 bases; bases outside gene matches: 11. Sequenced input: PBMCs. This sequence originates from a man between 25 and 39 years old in good health and CMV-seropositive. The chain links TRBV7-9 to TRBJ2-7; 8 positions agree with TRBD2. CDR3 region: CASSSPKREGDYEQYF. The CDR3 DNA reads as TGTGCCAGCAGCTCCCCAAAACGGGAGGGAGACTACGAGCAGTACTTC.